Each of the 32 T cell receptor beta chains below was sequenced from the same sample in a study of graft-versus-host responses after intestinal transplantation. Profiled with immunoSEQ multiplex PCR; TCRdb holds only in-frame clones, not every one. The sample lists 85,000 to 100,000 clones, 86% seen once, with 1.4% in the top ten. The source was PBMCs, collected 255 days after intestinal transplant. These receptors originate from a human patient who received an intestinal transplant, so some T cells may come from the graft donor.

Only one count was recorded for this clone. V gene TRBV7-9 combines with J gene TRBJ1-5; no definite D call. V lost 1 base and J 5 bases, leaving 12 bases between the germline ends. The CDR3 spans 15 residues. The V gene's germline CDR1 is SEHNR and CDR2 FQNEAQ (reference sequence). The CDR3 DNA reads TGTGCCAGCAGCTTAGAAGGAATTGGTGATCAGCCCCAGCATTTT. This gives the protein CASSLEGIGDQPQHF.

V is TRBV10-3 and J is TRBJ2-1; the D is unclear. The length of the CDR3 is 17 residues. The V end was cut by 0 bases, the J end by 5 bases, with 17 bases between. Germline CDR1 and CDR2: ENHRY and SYGVKD. This CDR3 reads CAISESIARRLNNEQFF. The CDR3 coding sequence is TGTGCCATCAGTGAGTCGATTGCTAGACGGTTGAACAATGAGCAGTTCTTC.

V gene TRBV15 combines with J gene TRBJ2-7, with 7 nucleotides matching TRBD1. This CDR3 has 16 amino acids. J gave up 0 bases and V 3 bases, and 8 bases lay outside the gene matches. Per germline, CDR1 LNHNV and CDR2 YYDKDF (reference sequence). The CDR3 DNA follows: TGTGCCACCAGCAGGGATCAACAGGGGCTCTCCTACGAGCAGTACTTC. Its protein product is CATSRDQQGLSYEQYF.

This clone is categorized as medium-sized. The V call is TRBV25-1, the J call TRBJ1-4; 7 nucleotides align to TRBD1. Germline values: CDR1 MGHDK, CDR2 SYGVNS. With V trimmed by 4 bases and J by 8 bases, 7 bases remained unmatched. The CDR3 extends over 14 amino acids. DNA of the CDR3: TGTGCCAGCAGTGGAACAGGGGATACGGAAAAACTGTTTTTT. Translating gives CASSGTGDTEKLFF.

This clone was recorded a few times. The rearrangement joins TRBV6-4 to TRBJ1-2; TRBD1 aligns across 10 bases. V lost 0 bases to trimming and J lost 8 bases; unmatched junction nucleotides: 0. Germline V gene data show CDR1 as MRHNA and CDR2 as SNTAGT. CDR3 size: 13 residues. CDR3 region: CASSDSTGGGYTF. CDR3 in DNA: TGTGCCAGCAGTGACTCGACAGGGGGCGGCTACACCTTC.

On this clone: One junction end does not reproduce the germline sequence, and a read error may be involved. The chain recombines TRBV7-7 with TRBJ2-5, with D possibly matching TRBD2 (5 bases). The CDR3 length is 13 residues. Germline V gene data show CDR1 as SSHAT and CDR2 as FNYEAQ (reference sequence). Here the CDR3 DNA reads TGTGCTAGCAGCGAGAGGGTGGGGGAGACCCAGTACTTC. The encoded protein is CASSERVGETQYF.

The chain carries TRBV20-1 and TRBJ1-2; D is uncertain. Germline CDR1 is DFQATT and CDR2 is SNEGSKA (reference sequence). V dropped 0 bases and J dropped 7 bases, with 6 bases sitting between them. The CDR3 is 11 amino acids. Written as DNA, the CDR3 is TGCAGTGCTAGAGATCCCCCTGGCTACACCTTC. It yields the protein CSARDPPGYTF.

CDR3 region: CASSQEVGSNYGYTF. The CDR3, as DNA: TGTGCCAGCAGCCAAGAGGTAGGATCCAACTATGGCTACACCTTC. V gene TRBV14 combines with J gene TRBJ1-2; D unresolved. Trimming pared 0 bases from V and 2 bases from J, leaving 10 bases between. Germline CDR1 and CDR2: SGHDN and FVKESK. The CDR3 is 15 amino acids.

The chain employs TRBV4-1 and TRBJ1-1, with 7 positions matching TRBD1. The CDR3 loop spans 14 amino acids. Germline CDR1 is MGHRA and CDR2 is YSYEKL. V lost 3 bases, J lost 5 bases, and 6 bases stayed unmatched. CDR3 protein: CASSQGDRGTEAFF. As DNA, the CDR3 is TGCGCCAGCAGCCAGGGGGACAGAGGGACTGAAGCTTTCTTT.

With regard to this clone: This same CDR3 is encoded by further DNA sequences in the sample. V gene TRBV5-1 combines with J gene TRBJ2-7; D may be TRBD1 or TRBD2 (5 bases each). Germline loops: CDR1 SGHRS, CDR2 YFSETQ. The V gene lost 4 bases and the J gene lost 0 bases, with 26 bases spanning the gap. The CDR3 length is 19 residues. CDR3 coding DNA: TGCGCCAGCAGCGCAACAACTCCGAGAGGGCAGGGCGACTCCTACGAGCAGTACTTC. Translated, it gives CASSATTPRGQGDSYEQYF.

The genes are TRBV2 and TRBJ1-5, with D perhaps matching TRBD1 (6 bases). Germline V gives CDR1 SNHLY, CDR2 FYNNEI. Trimming took off 7 bases at V and 3 bases at J, with 13 bases between the two ends. The CDR3 extends over 14 amino acids. CDR3 amino acids: CASTYWGANQPQHF. DNA for the CDR3: TGTGCCAGCACCTATTGGGGGGCCAATCAGCCCCAGCATTTT.

V is TRBV5-1 and J is TRBJ2-5; 10 bases are a match to TRBD1. V lost 0 bases, J lost 4 bases, and 15 bases stayed unmatched. The germline CDR1 and CDR2 sequences are SGHRS and YFSETQ. CDR3 size: 19 residues. The CDR3 reads CASSLELRAVGTGAETQYF. The CDR3 DNA sequence: TGCGCCAGCAGCTTGGAACTGCGGGCGGTTGGGACAGGGGCAGAGACCCAGTACTTC.

This clone has more than one count but fewer than ten. The V call is TRBV2, the J call TRBJ1-5; D remains unclear. The CDR3 loop spans 13 amino acids. V dropped 6 bases and J dropped 3 bases, with 9 bases sitting between them. Germline V gives CDR1 SNHLY, CDR2 FYNNEI. CDR3 residues: CASRRTPNQPQHF. The CDR3 DNA sequence: TGTGCCAGCAGGCGGACCCCCAATCAGCCCCAGCATTTT. Full variable domain (outside the CDR3, taken from reference TRBV2 and TRBJ1-5): EPEVTQTPSHQVTQMGQEVILRCVPISNHLYFYWYRQILGQKVEFLVSFYNNEISEKSEIFDDQFSVERPDGSNFTLKIRSTKLEDSAMYFCASRRTPNQPQHFGDGTRLSIL.

This chain uses TRBV5-1 with TRBJ2-5; 7 bases are shared with TRBD2. The CDR3 is made up of 16 amino acids. Germline CDR1 and CDR2: SGHRS and YFSETQ. Trimming cost V 0 bases and J 7 bases; bases outside gene matches: 12. The CDR3 DNA follows: TGCGCCAGCAGCTTGGTTGGGGCCAACGGCGGGGGGACCCAGTACTTC. The encoded protein is CASSLVGANGGGTQYF.

This clone appeared a single time. This sequence joins TRBV2 and TRBJ1-4, with 8 bases aligning to TRBD1. Germline values: CDR1 SNHLY, CDR2 FYNNEI. Losses at the gene ends were 0 bases for V and 8 bases for J; bases not matched to a gene: 5. The CDR3 has 15 residues. Written as DNA, the CDR3 is TGTGCCAGCAGTGAAGCCGGGACAGGCAAAGAAAAACTGTTTTTT. It codes for CASSEAGTGKEKLFF.

The rearrangement joins TRBV30 to TRBJ1-2; no definite D call. Between the trimmed V and J ends, which lost 0 bases and 4 bases, there was a span of 6 bases. The germline CDR1 and CDR2 sequences are GTSNPN and SVGIG (reference sequence). CDR3 length equals 12 residues. The chain's CDR3 is CAWSVNSYGYTF. CDR3 nucleotide sequence: TGTGCCTGGAGTGTTAACAGCTATGGCTACACCTTC. The whole variable domain, filled in from reference TRBV30 and TRBJ1-2, reads SQTIHQWPATLVQPVGSPLSLECTVEGTSNPNLYWYRQAAGRGLQLLFYSVGIGQISSEVPQNLSASRPQDRQFILSSKKLLLSDSGFYLCAWSVNSYGYTFGSGTRLTVV.

J is TRBJ2-3 and V is TRBV5-1; maybe TRBD1 (5 bases). There are 16 residues in the CDR3. Looked up from germline, CDR1 is SGHRS and CDR2 is YFSETQ. Trimming removed 0 bases at V and 0 bases at J, with 11 bases between. CDR3 sequence reads: CASSLEGPSSTDTQYF. CDR3 bases: TGCGCCAGCAGCTTGGAGGGGCCCTCTAGCACAGATACGCAGTATTTT.

V gene TRBV7-6 combines with J gene TRBJ2-1; 9 bases line up with TRBD1. Germline CDR1 SGHVS, CDR2 FNYEAQ. The CDR3 is made up of 15 amino acids. Trimming at V came to 4 bases and at J to 8 bases, leaving 9 bases not matched to a gene. CDR3 region: CASSSTGGRVYEQFF. The CDR3, as DNA: TGTGCCAGCAGCTCGACAGGGGGTCGGGTCTATGAGCAGTTCTTC. The full variable domain, in which reference TRBV7-6 and TRBJ2-1 provide the parts outside the CDR3, is GAGVSQSPRYKVTKRGQDVALRCDPISGHVSLYWYRQALGQGPEFLTYFNYEAQQDKSGLPNDRFSAERPEGSISTLTIQRTEQRDSAMYRCASSSTGGRVYEQFFGPGTRLTVL.

The chain carries TRBV19 and TRBJ1-1; D unresolved. V was pared by 0 bases and J by 0 bases, with 8 bases between. The CDR3 covers 15 residues. Germline CDR1 and CDR2: LNHDA and SQIVND (reference sequence). This CDR3 is CASSIDRRLNTEAFF. In DNA, the CDR3 is TGTGCCAGTAGTATAGATCGGCGGTTGAACACTGAAGCTTTCTTT.

The chain carries TRBV7-9 and TRBJ1-2, with no clear D. The V and J ends lost 4 bases and 0 bases respectively, with 15 bases between them. Germline loops: CDR1 SEHNR, CDR2 FQNEAQ (reference sequence). The CDR3 extends over 16 amino acids. The CDR3 protein is CASSSKTVEANYGYTF. The CDR3 DNA reads as TGTGCCAGCAGCTCAAAAACAGTGGAAGCTAACTATGGCTACACCTTC.

The chain employs TRBV28 and TRBJ2-1, with 12 bases lining up with TRBD2. Germline loops: CDR1 MDHEN, CDR2 SYDVKM. There are 17 residues in the CDR3. J lost 3 bases, V lost 3 bases, and 6 bases had no gene match. The CDR3 reads CASSFPTSGGVYNEQFF. Written as DNA, the CDR3 is TGTGCCAGCAGTTTTCCGACTAGCGGGGGAGTCTACAATGAGCAGTTCTTC.

This clone was seen only once. V is TRBV28 and J is TRBJ1-1; a possible D gene is TRBD1 (5 bases). The CDR3 sequence is 17 residues long. V was pared by 1 base and J by 1 base, with 16 bases between. Germline V gene lookup returns CDR1 MDHEN and CDR2 SYDVKM. This chain's CDR3 is CASSLYRDAGPNTEAFF. CDR3 DNA sequence: TGTGCCAGCAGTTTATACCGGGACGCAGGGCCGAACACTGAAGCTTTCTTT. Looking up the rest from reference TRBV28 and TRBJ1-1 gives the full variable domain: DVKVTQSSRYLVKRTGEKVFLECVQDMDHENMFWYRQDPGLGLRLIYFSYDVKMKEKGDIPEGYSVSREKKERFSLILESASTNQTSMYLCASSLYRDAGPNTEAFFGQGTRLTVV.

In its sample, this clone was seen once. The chain is built from TRBV7-8 and TRBJ2-2; perhaps TRBD2 as D (5 bases). The CDR3 has 15 amino acids. V dropped 0 bases and J dropped 3 bases, with 8 bases sitting between them. Germline V gene sequence: CDR1 SGHVS, CDR2 FQNEAQ. DNA for the CDR3: TGTGCCAGCAGCTTAGCGCGGGCTGACACCGGGGAGCTGTTTTTT. It encodes CASSLARADTGELFF.

The rearrangement joins TRBV5-1 to TRBJ2-1; TRBD1 matches 8 bases. Germline lookup yields CDR1 SGHRS and CDR2 YFSETQ. With V trimmed by 3 bases and J by 8 bases, 10 bases remained unmatched. The CDR3 has 15 amino acids. CDR3 amino acids: CASSSGQGVFYEQFF. The CDR3 DNA reads as TGCGCCAGCAGCTCCGGACAGGGTGTGTTCTATGAGCAGTTCTTC.

This clone was counted a few times. The V and J genes are TRBV19 and TRBJ2-6; D is undetermined. Germline-derived CDR1 and CDR2 are LNHDA and SQIVND (reference sequence). V shed 0 bases and J shed 0 bases, with 3 bases lying between them. The CDR3 runs to 15 residues. The CDR3 nucleotides are TGTGCCAGTAGTATAGAGATCTCTGGGGCCAACGTCCTGACTTTC. Translating gives CASSIEISGANVLTF.

This chain uses TRBV27 with TRBJ2-6; possible D gene TRBD1, 6 bases. This CDR3 region has 18 residues. Looked up from germline, CDR1 is MNHEY and CDR2 is SMNVEV (reference sequence). With 4 bases removed from V and 1 base from J, the gap between germline ends came to 17 bases. The CDR3 bases are TGTGCCAGCAGTTCGGGTGGCAGGGGAATGTCTGGGGCCAACGTCCTGACTTTC. The encoded protein is CASSSGGRGMSGANVLTF.

The chain joins TRBV5-6 to TRBJ2-3; TRBD2 matches at 11 bases. CDR3 length: 16 amino acids. Per the germline V gene, CDR1 is SGHDT and CDR2 is YYEEEE. J gave up 3 bases and V 4 bases, and 7 bases lay outside the gene matches. CDR3 amino acids: CASSRRLAGRTDTQYF. CDR3 nucleotides: TGTGCCAGCAGCCGAAGACTAGCGGGACGGACAGATACGCAGTATTTT.

Here the CDR3 reads CASSLVLGDRAQETQYF. The CDR3 DNA follows: TGCGCCAGCAGCTTGGTTTTGGGGGACAGGGCCCAAGAGACCCAGTACTTC. The chain recombines TRBV5-1 with TRBJ2-5; 9 nucleotides line up with TRBD1. With 0 bases clipped from V and 1 base from J, the junction kept 7 bases outside the gene matches. CDR1 and CDR2 from the germline V gene are SGHRS and YFSETQ. CDR3 length: 17 residues.

This rearrangement joins TRBV18 to TRBJ1-4; D ambiguous. Per germline, CDR1 KGHSH and CDR2 LQKENI. V shed 4 bases and J shed 5 bases, with 11 bases lying between them. The CDR3 totals 14 residues. This chain's CDR3 is CASSRPVSNEKLFF. The CDR3 DNA reads as TGTGCCAGCTCACGACCGGTCTCAAATGAAAAACTGTTTTTT.

This chain's CDR3 is CASNTLDSENYGYTF. The CDR3 bases are TGTGCCAGTAACACTCTGGACAGCGAAAACTATGGCTACACCTTC. V usage is TRBV2 and J usage is TRBJ1-2, with D possibly matching TRBD1 (6 bases). CDR1 is SNHLY, CDR2 FYNNEI, per germline. CDR3 length equals 15 residues. Deletions cut 9 bases from V and 2 bases from J, with 19 bases between.

The chain joins TRBV5-6 to TRBJ1-2; 9 nucleotides agree with TRBD1. Germline values: CDR1 SGHDT, CDR2 YYEEEE. J was trimmed by 6 bases and V by 3 bases; bases with no gene match: 0. This CDR3 contains 12 residues. The DNA for the CDR3 is TGTGCCAGCAGCTGGGACAGGGATGGCTACACCTTC. It encodes CASSWDRDGYTF.

The chain has TRBV2 and TRBJ1-1; D is undetermined. Trimming shortened V by 2 bases and J by 0 bases, and 13 bases separated the two germline ends. The CDR3 is 16 residues long. The germline gives CDR1 SNHLY, CDR2 FYNNEI. The CDR3 is CASSETQPELNTEAFF. In DNA form, the CDR3 reads TGTGCCAGCAGTGAAACCCAGCCAGAGTTGAACACTGAAGCTTTCTTT.